The clone carrying this T cell receptor beta chain has just a few counts. Assay: immunoSEQ multiplex PCR; the TCRdb copy retains only in-frame clones and omits some. Here the sample spans tens of thousands of clones, 80% to 90% being singletons. The sample is drawn from a study of blood T cell repertoires in COVID-19. Across the whole study: There were acute and convalescent COVID-19 samples, and they came from the United States, Italy and Spain.

V lost 3 bases and J lost 0, with 24 bases in between. The germline V gene has CDR1 ENHRY and CDR2 SYGVKD. The CDR3 is 21 amino acids. Sequencing was performed on peripheral blood. The TCR comes from a man aged 80 or over in a cohort sampled during active COVID-19. V is TRBV10-3 and J is TRBJ2-6, with D possibly TRBD1 on 6 matching bases. CDR3 DNA: TGTGCCATCAGTGAACCGCAGGGCAGGGGAACCCGTCGCTCTGGGGCCAACGTCCTGACTTTC. It translates to CAISEPQGRGTRRSGANVLTF.